The clone carrying this T cell receptor beta chain was detected only a few times. Method: immunoSEQ multiplex PCR; TCRdb's copy keeps in-frame clones and lacks some. The sample includes some 180,000 clones, 89% of them seen just once. The sample originates from a study of blood T cell repertoires in COVID-19. With 2 bases removed from V and 4 bases from J, the gap between germline ends came to 14 bases. Germline V CDR1 and CDR2: KGHDR, SFDVKD. The CDR3 contains 15 residues. The source material was peripheral blood. This TCR was recovered from a man between 35 and 55 years old with acute or convalescent COVID-19. This chain links TRBV24-1 with TRBJ2-7; D might be TRBD1 (6 bases). The CDR3 DNA sequence: TGTGCCACCAGTGATTCAAGGCCAGGGGAATACGAGCAGTACTTC. It yields the protein CATSDSRPGEYEQYF.